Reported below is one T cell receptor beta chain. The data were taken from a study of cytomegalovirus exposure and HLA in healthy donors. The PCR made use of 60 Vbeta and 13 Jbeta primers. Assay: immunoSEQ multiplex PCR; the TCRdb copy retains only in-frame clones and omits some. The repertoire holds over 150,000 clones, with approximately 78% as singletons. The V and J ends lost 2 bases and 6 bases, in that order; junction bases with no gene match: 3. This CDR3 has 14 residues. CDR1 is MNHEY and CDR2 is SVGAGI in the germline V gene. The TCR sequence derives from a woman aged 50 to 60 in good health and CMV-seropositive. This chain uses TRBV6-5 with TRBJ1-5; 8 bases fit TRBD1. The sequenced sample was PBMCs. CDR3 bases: TGTGCCAGCAGTTACCGACAGGGGCGTCAGCCCCAGCATTTT. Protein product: CASSYRQGRQPQHF.